What follows describes a single TCR beta chain. Its antigen specificity is not known. No base-level quality is on record; no much larger clone is a single base apart. The sample comes from a study of cytotoxic CD8 clonotypes in ibrutinib-treated CLL (dated by TCRdb to the early 2020s). Notes on the research overall: The cohort included approximately 15 treatment-naive and roughly ten relapsed/refractory patients; 17 to 18 were IGHV unmutated. Partial responses were observed in about 25 patients and complete responses in 2; after a median follow-up of around 64 months, remission was maintained in 15 or so patients and progression was observed in roughly twelve. Response samples were taken after a median of roughly 12 months on treatment, ranging from roughly 6 to 36 months. An average of roughly 270,000 productive templates and some 100,000 productive rearrangements was obtained per sample. Of the 85 to 95 participants in the trial, about two dozen had longitudinal samples available. Cryopreserved peripheral blood mononuclear cells were obtained before treatment, at response, and at either sustained remission or disease progression. Every remission and progressive disease sample was obtained while ibrutinib was still being received by the patients. General conclusions and limits of the study: Sustained-remission and progressing patients did not have matched sampling times, and lymph node repertoires were not examined. An increase in clonality was observed at ibrutinib response, with clonality remaining stable during sustained remission and falling back toward baseline at progression. At baseline, clonality was higher than in age-matched healthy donors and showed a strong correlation with circulating CD8+ T-cell counts. Public clonotypes were rare and either contracted or stayed stable during treatment, and the rise in clonality at ibrutinib response reflected the expansion of private clonotypes.

On a MiSeq, deep resolution sequencing aimed for a depth between 1 in 1 million and 1 in 200,000 T cells, with each clonotype covered 10x on average. The immunoSEQ hsTCRB Kit was used to generate the TCR beta libraries. As for the original processing: The data were analyzed with ImmunoSEQ Analyzer and ImmunoSEQ Data Assistant, and V, D and J gene assignments followed IMGT definitions. Clonality, which ranges from 0 to 1, was calculated by subtracting the normalized Shannon entropy of productive rearrangement frequencies from one. Only overrepresented clonotypes making up at least 0.05% of the repertoire of each patient were included in the public clonotype analysis. Thirteen age-matched healthy donor repertoires from immuneACCESS were used as controls for clonality. What TCRdb holds here is the immuneACCESS table cut down to in-frame rearrangements. Part of the clones is not present; checked against another copy, under half of the missing clones reflect an unresolved V gene, and the others are unexplained. The V and J calls and clone size are taken from that table; D and trimming were inferred from the DNA. The sample table lists 150,000 or so clones, approximately 75% of them with a count of one. Of the sample, 25% to 30% falls within the top ten clones.

The time point label, read with the paper, signifies: 12 months on ibrutinib. Around 1.8 micrograms of genomic DNA were extracted from cryopreserved PBMCs for TCR beta library preparation. Longitudinal blood samples from CLL patients on ibrutinib monotherapy were analyzed using high-throughput TCR beta sequencing. The patients took part in an open-label, single-center phase 2 trial of ibrutinib monotherapy. The sample consisted of PBMCs, taken after 12 months of ibrutinib treatment. This TCR was sampled from a human donor with chronic lymphocytic leukemia.

The CDR3 region reads CASSQRESSYNEQFF. The DNA sequence is as follows: TGCGCCAGCAGCCAGCGGGAGAGCTCCTACAATGAGCAGTTCTTC. The chain is encoded by TRBV4-1 joined to TRBJ2-1, with 7 bases aligning to TRBD2. Germline trimming amounts to 3 bases on V and 0 bases on J, with 2 as the count of junction bases outside the gene matches. The CDR3 runs 15 amino acids, cysteine and phenylalanine included. Only the CDR3 region is kept as DNA, spanning 45 bases read in frame from base 1. Per the germline V gene, MGHRA is the CDR1 and YSYEKL is the CDR2.